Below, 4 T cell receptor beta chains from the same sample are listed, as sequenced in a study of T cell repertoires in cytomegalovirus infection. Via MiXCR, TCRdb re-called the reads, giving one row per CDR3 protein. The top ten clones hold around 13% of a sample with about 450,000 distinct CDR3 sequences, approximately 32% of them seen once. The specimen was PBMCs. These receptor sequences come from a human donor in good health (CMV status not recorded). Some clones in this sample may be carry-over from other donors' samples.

The CDR3 sequence is CSAIEAGVEQFF. CDR3 sequence (DNA): TGCAGTGCTATTGAAGCGGGGGTTGAGCAGTTCTTC. The rearrangement joins TRBV20-1 to TRBJ2-1; 8 nucleotides agree with TRBD2. V was pared by 4 bases and J by 9 bases, with 5 bases of the junction left unmatched. The CDR3 contains 12 residues. Germline V gene sequence: CDR1 DFQATT, CDR2 SNEGSKA (reference sequence).

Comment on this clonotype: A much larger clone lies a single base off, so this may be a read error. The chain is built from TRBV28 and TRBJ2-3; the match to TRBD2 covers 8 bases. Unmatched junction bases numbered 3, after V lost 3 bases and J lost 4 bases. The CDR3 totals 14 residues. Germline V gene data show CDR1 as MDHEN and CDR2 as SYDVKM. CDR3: CASSFRGGADTQYF. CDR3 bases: TGTGCCAGCAGTTTTCGGGGGGGAGCAGATACGCAGTATTTT.

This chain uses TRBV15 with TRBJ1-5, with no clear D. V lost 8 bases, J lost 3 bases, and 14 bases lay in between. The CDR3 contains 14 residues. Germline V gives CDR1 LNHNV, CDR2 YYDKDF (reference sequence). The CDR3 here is CATSAWTLNQPQHF. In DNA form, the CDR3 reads TGTGCCACCTCCGCCTGGACTCTCAATCAGCCCCAGCATTTT.

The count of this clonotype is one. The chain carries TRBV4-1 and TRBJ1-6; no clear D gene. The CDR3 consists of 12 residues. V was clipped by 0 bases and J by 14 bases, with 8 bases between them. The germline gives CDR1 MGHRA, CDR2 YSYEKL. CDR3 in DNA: TGCGCCAGCAGCCAAGAGGGAAGGGCCCTCCACTTT. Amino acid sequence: CASSQEGRALHF.